This TCR beta chain was identified during a study of cytomegalovirus exposure and HLA in healthy donors. The sample holds one count of this clone. PCR employed 60 Vbeta and 13 Jbeta primers. Assay used: immunoSEQ multiplex PCR; TCRdb lists only in-frame clones, some missing. The sample has 130,000 to 150,000 clones, 78% seen once; the top ten hold roughly 3.1%. Germline-derived CDR1 and CDR2 are SGHVS and FQNEAQ. The V gene lost 5 bases and the J gene lost 12 bases, with 19 bases spanning the gap. The CDR3 is made up of 13 amino acids. Sequences were obtained from PBMCs. The V and J genes are TRBV7-8 and TRBJ1-1; a weak D match, TRBD1 (5 bases). The receptor's source is a man aged 35 to 55 in good health and CMV-seropositive. Here the CDR3 reads CASSIDRARTPFF. For the CDR3, the DNA is TGTGCCAGCAGCATAGACAGAGCTAGGACACCTTTCTTT. Based on the CDR3 plus reference TRBV7-8 and TRBJ1-1, the full variable domain is GAGVSQSPRYKVAKRGQDVALRCDPISGHVSLFWYQQALGQGPEFLTYFQNEAQLDKSGLPSDRFFAERPEGSVSTLKIQRTQQEDSAVYLCASSIDRARTPFFGQGTRLTVV.